Following are 25 T cell receptor beta chains from one sample sequenced in a study of blood T cell repertoires in COVID-19. Generated by immunoSEQ multiplex PCR, the TCRdb table keeps only in-frame clones and is missing some. This sample has 300,000 to 450,000 clones; around 87% occur once, and the top ten carry roughly 2.1%. The sequencing sample was made of peripheral blood. Receptor source: a woman between 55 and 75 years old with COVID-19, enrolled during active disease.

The V gene is TRBV29-1, the J gene TRBJ2-1; 7 bases line up with TRBD1. The V and J ends lost 6 bases and 7 bases, in that order; junction bases with no gene match: 21. Germline V lookup: CDR1 SQVTM, CDR2 ANQGSEA. The CDR3 sequence is 17 residues long. The CDR3 region is CSVELYTTGLSANEQFF. In nucleotides, the CDR3 is TGCAGCGTCGAGCTCTACACGACAGGGTTGTCGGCTAATGAGCAGTTCTTC.

V usage is TRBV29-1 and J usage is TRBJ2-3, with TRBD2 matching over 7 bases. Germline-derived CDR1 and CDR2 are SQVTM and ANQGSEA. Unmatched junction bases numbered 11, after V lost 4 bases and J lost 1 base. There are 16 residues in the CDR3. The CDR3 sequence: CSVAGGREGGTDTQYF. In nucleotides, the CDR3 is TGCAGCGTTGCGGGCGGCAGGGAGGGTGGCACAGATACGCAGTATTTT.

The rearrangement joins TRBV5-4 to TRBJ2-5; a weak D match, TRBD2 (6 bases). In germline, CDR1 is SGHNT, CDR2 YYREEE (reference sequence). This CDR3 is built from 14 residues. Trimming removed 5 bases from V and 3 bases from J, with 14 bases in between. The CDR3 here is CASRGGAQEETQYF. DNA for the CDR3: TGTGCCAGCAGGGGCGGGGCCCAGGAAGAGACCCAGTACTTC.

In this sample, this clone turned up once. CDR3 residues: CASSVSGNQPQHF. The CDR3 region has the DNA TGCGCCAGCAGTGTTTCGGGGAATCAGCCCCAGCATTTT. The chain links TRBV10-2 to TRBJ1-5, with unresolved D. V shed 4 bases and J shed 4 bases, with 8 bases lying between them. The V gene's germline CDR1 is WSHSY and CDR2 SAAADI. The CDR3 covers 13 residues.

This chain connects TRBV6-5 to TRBJ1-2, with D perhaps matching TRBD1 (6 bases). The CDR3 has 14 amino acids. Trimming removed 8 bases from V and 5 bases from J, with 18 bases in between. CDR1 is MNHEY, CDR2 SVGAGI, per germline. CDR3 amino acids: CASSQRGARYGYTF. The CDR3 DNA reads TGTGCCAGCTCCCAACGGGGGGCCCGTTATGGCTACACCTTC.

V gene TRBV27 combines with J gene TRBJ2-2, with D possibly TRBD2 on 6 matching bases. Trimming left V 6 bases short and J 8 bases short, with 16 bases between. The V gene's germline CDR1 is MNHEY and CDR2 SMNVEV (reference sequence). This CDR3 is 14 amino acids long. In nucleotides, the CDR3 is TGTGCCAGCAGCCGACTAGGGTCTAAGGGGGAGCTGTTTTTT. Its translation: CASSRLGSKGELFF.

This clone has only a few counts. This chain connects TRBV7-8 to TRBJ2-3; TRBD2 is a possible D gene (6 bases). Trimming cost V 5 bases and J 2 bases, with 20 bases left between them. Germline CDR1 is SGHVS and CDR2 is FQNEAQ. There are 17 residues in the CDR3. CDR3 DNA: TGTGCCAGCAGCCACCCCCTGTCGGGGGAATTCACAGATACGCAGTATTTT. It translates to CASSHPLSGEFTDTQYF.

As DNA, the CDR3 is TGCGCCAGCAGCTTTTTCACAGGGGGGGACTCTGGAAACACCATATATTTT. Protein: CASSFFTGGDSGNTIYF. V gene TRBV5-1 combines with J gene TRBJ1-3; TRBD1 aligns across 8 bases. The CDR3 is 17 amino acids. Germline V gene lookup returns CDR1 SGHRS and CDR2 YFSETQ. V dropped 2 bases and J dropped 0; count of bases not matched to a gene: 7.

J is TRBJ2-7 and V is TRBV5-1; 12 nucleotides match TRBD2. Unmatched junction bases numbered 1, after V lost 0 bases and J lost 3 bases. The CDR3 runs 15 residues. Germline-derived CDR1 and CDR2 are SGHRS and YFSETQ. This chain's CDR3 is CASSLGLAGDYEQYF. The DNA for the CDR3 is TGCGCCAGCAGCTTGGGACTAGCGGGGGACTACGAGCAGTACTTC.

The chain carries TRBV28 and TRBJ1-5; D is perhaps TRBD1 (6 bases). The CDR3 is made up of 15 amino acids. Germline V gene lookup returns CDR1 MDHEN and CDR2 SYDVKM. Deletions cut 3 bases from V and 2 bases from J, with 11 bases between. For the CDR3, the DNA is TGTGCCAGCAGTTTCAGGGGTGCGCGCAATCAGCCCCAGCATTTT. It codes for CASSFRGARNQPQHF.

A single count supports this clone. The chain recombines TRBV12-3 or TRBV12-4 with TRBJ2-7; tentative D call: TRBD2 (6 bases). This CDR3 contains 13 residues. Trimming took 7 bases from V and 3 from J, leaving 13 bases between them. CDR3 residues: CASTAGWVYEQYF. The DNA of the CDR3 is TGTGCCAGCACCGCGGGATGGGTCTACGAGCAGTACTTC.

CDR3 bases: TGTGCCAGCAGCTTACGGGGGGAGGCCGGGGAGCTGTTTTTT. Translated: CASSLRGEAGELFF. V gene TRBV5-6 combines with J gene TRBJ2-2, with TRBD2 matching over 7 bases. This CDR3 has 14 amino acids. CDR1 and CDR2 (germline): SGHDT, YYEEEE. The V gene end was trimmed by 2 bases and the J gene end by 6 bases; junction bases not matched to a gene: 4.

The V call is TRBV6-5, the J call TRBJ2-1; 12 bases match TRBD2. CDR3 length equals 15 residues. V lost 5 bases and J lost 6; bases outside the gene matches: 5. Per germline, CDR1 MNHEY and CDR2 SVGAGI. The CDR3 protein is CASSTGGLAGNEQFF. CDR3 bases: TGTGCCAGCAGTACTGGGGGACTAGCGGGCAATGAGCAGTTCTTC.

CDR3 sequence: CASSLKPNSPLHF. DNA for the CDR3: TGCGCCAGCAGCTTAAAGCCGAATTCACCCCTCCACTTT. V and J are TRBV5-1 and TRBJ1-6; D unresolved. Germline-derived CDR1 and CDR2 are SGHRS and YFSETQ. Deletions cut 2 bases from V and 7 bases from J, with 7 bases between. CDR3 length: 13 amino acids.

The V and J genes are TRBV12-3 or TRBV12-4 and TRBJ1-1; D call uncertain. V was shortened by 3 bases and J by 8 bases, with 7 bases between the two germline ends. This CDR3 comprises 11 residues. As DNA, the CDR3 is TGTGCCAGCAGTTTTTACAAAGAAGCTTTCTTT. Protein sequence: CASSFYKEAFF.

This chain uses TRBV24-1 with TRBJ1-5; no definite D call. The CDR3 is made up of 12 amino acids. V was shortened by 1 base and J by 11 bases, with 8 bases between the two germline ends. CDR1 is KGHDR, CDR2 SFDVKD, per germline. The CDR3 coding sequence is TGTGCCACCAGTGATTTTGGGCAGTCCCAGCATTTT. Residues: CATSDFGQSQHF.

CDR3 sequence (DNA): TGTGCCAGCAGCCTCACCTCCGGGACAGGGCTGGGGGGCTACACCTTC. It encodes CASSLTSGTGLGGYTF. The gene calls are TRBV7-3 and TRBJ1-2, with TRBD1 matching 9 bases. The trim removed 5 bases at V and 8 bases at J, leaving 15 bases unmatched. Germline V CDR1 and CDR2: SGHTA, FQGTGA. The CDR3 contains 16 residues.

This chain links TRBV7-6 with TRBJ1-3, with D uncertain. The length of the CDR3 is 13 residues. Germline V lookup: CDR1 SGHVS, CDR2 FNYEAQ. The V end lost 1 base, the J end lost 5 bases, and 6 bases lay between the germline ends. CDR3 residues: CASSLDGRNTIYF. CDR3 bases: TGTGCCAGCAGCTTAGATGGCCGAAACACCATATATTTT.

The chain has TRBV4-2 and TRBJ1-2; 8 bases are shared with TRBD1. Germline V CDR1 and CDR2: LGHNA, YNFKEQ. The CDR3 runs 16 residues. Trimming cost V 2 bases and J 1 base; bases outside gene matches: 6. The CDR3 protein is CASSQTGTGDNYGYTF. CDR3 nucleotides: TGTGCCAGCAGCCAAACCGGGACAGGAGATAACTATGGCTACACCTTC.

V usage is TRBV9 and J usage is TRBJ2-7; D perhaps matches TRBD2 (5 bases). Germline V gene sequence: CDR1 SGDLS, CDR2 YYNGEE. Trimming took 2 bases from V and 0 from J, leaving 9 bases between them. The CDR3 contains 14 residues. The CDR3 region is CASSVDSLSYEQYF. CDR3 DNA sequence: TGTGCCAGCAGCGTGGACTCACTCTCCTACGAGCAGTACTTC.

V gene TRBV7-8 combines with J gene TRBJ2-7; TRBD1 might be the D (6 bases). The ends were cut back, 3 bases at V and 2 bases at J, with 11 bases in the middle. Looked up from germline, CDR1 is SGHVS and CDR2 is FQNEAQ. This CDR3 has 14 residues. The CDR3 DNA reads as TGTGCCAGCAGCTTCTGGGACATGCCCTACGAGCAGTACTTC. Protein sequence: CASSFWDMPYEQYF.

This clone was picked up a small number of times. This chain joins TRBV6-5 and TRBJ2-7; 12 bases agree with TRBD1. The CDR3 totals 16 residues. Germline CDR1 is MNHEY and CDR2 is SVGAGI. Trimming took 2 bases from V and 4 from J; bases not matched to a gene: 6. The CDR3 nucleotides are TGTGCCAGCAGTTACCCCGGGACAGGGGGCGATTACGAGCAGTACTTC. This encodes CASSYPGTGGDYEQYF.

The V and J genes are TRBV5-1 and TRBJ1-5; D remains unclear. This CDR3 contains 13 residues. The V and J ends lost 2 bases and 5 bases respectively, with 8 bases between them. CDR1 and CDR2 (germline): SGHRS, YFSETQ. The CDR3, as DNA: TGCGCCAGCAGCTTAGACATTCATCAGCCCCAGCATTTT. Its protein is CASSLDIHQPQHF.

The rearrangement links TRBV6-1 to TRBJ1-1, with D possibly TRBD1 on 5 matching bases. V lost 2 bases and J lost 1, with 14 bases in between. Per germline, CDR1 MNHNS and CDR2 SASEGT. The length of the CDR3 is 16 residues. CDR3 residues: CASSERVGQGNTEAFF. CDR3 DNA sequence: TGTGCCAGCAGTGAAAGAGTTGGGCAGGGGAACACTGAAGCTTTCTTT.

The chain combines TRBV7-8 with TRBJ2-6, with 10 bases lining up with TRBD1. CDR3 length equals 17 residues. The germline gives CDR1 SGHVS, CDR2 FQNEAQ. Trimming at V came to 8 bases and at J to 0 bases, leaving 7 bases not matched to a gene. CDR3 nucleotides: TGTGCCAGCCAAAGACAGGGGGCTTTCTCTGGGGCCAACGTCCTGACTTTC. It specifies CASQRQGAFSGANVLTF.